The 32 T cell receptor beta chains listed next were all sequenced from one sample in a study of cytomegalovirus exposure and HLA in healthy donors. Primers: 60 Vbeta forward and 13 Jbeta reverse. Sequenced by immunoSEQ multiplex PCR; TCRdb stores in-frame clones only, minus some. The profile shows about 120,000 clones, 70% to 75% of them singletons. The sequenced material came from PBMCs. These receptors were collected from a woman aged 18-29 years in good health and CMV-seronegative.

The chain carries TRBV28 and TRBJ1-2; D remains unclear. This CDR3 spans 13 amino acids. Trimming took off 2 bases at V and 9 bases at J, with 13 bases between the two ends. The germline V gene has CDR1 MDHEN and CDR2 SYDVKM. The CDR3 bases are TGTGCCAGCAGTTTAGACAATTTCAAGAGCTACACCTTC. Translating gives CASSLDNFKSYTF.

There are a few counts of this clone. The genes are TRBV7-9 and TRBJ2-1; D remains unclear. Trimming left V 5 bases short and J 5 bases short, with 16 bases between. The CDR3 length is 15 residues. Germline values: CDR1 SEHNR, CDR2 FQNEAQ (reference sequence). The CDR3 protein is CASSPAPRRNNEQFF. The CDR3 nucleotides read TGTGCCAGCAGCCCCGCCCCCCGGCGGAACAATGAGCAGTTCTTC.

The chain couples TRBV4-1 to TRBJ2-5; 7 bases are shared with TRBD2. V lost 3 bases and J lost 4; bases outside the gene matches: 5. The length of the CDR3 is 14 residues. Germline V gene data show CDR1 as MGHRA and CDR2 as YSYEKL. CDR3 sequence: CASSQHPSGETQYF. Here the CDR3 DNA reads TGCGCCAGCAGCCAGCACCCTAGCGGAGAGACCCAGTACTTC.

The DNA for the CDR3 is TGTGCCTCCACCCGGGACAGGGACCGCGAGCAGTACTTC. This encodes CASTRDRDREQYF. The genes are TRBV30 and TRBJ2-7; TRBD1 matches 9 bases. Germline V CDR1 and CDR2: GTSNPN, SVGIG (reference sequence). The CDR3 spans 13 residues. V gave up 7 bases and J gave up 6 bases; unmatched junction bases: 10.

CDR3 nucleotide sequence: TGCGCCAGCAGCTCCGGGACAGGGGAATCACCCCTCCACTTT. Encoded protein: CASSSGTGESPLHF. V is TRBV5-1 and J is TRBJ1-6, with TRBD1 matching 10 bases. The trim removed 3 bases at V and 10 bases at J, leaving 4 bases unmatched. The CDR3 spans 14 residues. Germline V lookup: CDR1 SGHRS, CDR2 YFSETQ.

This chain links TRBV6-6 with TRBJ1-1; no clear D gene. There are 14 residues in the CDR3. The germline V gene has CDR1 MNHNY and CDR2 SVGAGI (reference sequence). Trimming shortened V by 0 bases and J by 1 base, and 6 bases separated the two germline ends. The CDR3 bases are TGTGCCAGCAGTTACTCGCGGGCGAACACTGAAGCTTTCTTT. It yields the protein CASSYSRANTEAFF.

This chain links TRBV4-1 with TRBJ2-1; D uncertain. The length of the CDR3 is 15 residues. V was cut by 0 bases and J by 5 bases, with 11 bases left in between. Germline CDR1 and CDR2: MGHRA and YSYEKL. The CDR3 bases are TGCGCCAGCAGCCAAGAATTAGGAGTAAACAATGAGCAGTTCTTC. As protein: CASSQELGVNNEQFF.

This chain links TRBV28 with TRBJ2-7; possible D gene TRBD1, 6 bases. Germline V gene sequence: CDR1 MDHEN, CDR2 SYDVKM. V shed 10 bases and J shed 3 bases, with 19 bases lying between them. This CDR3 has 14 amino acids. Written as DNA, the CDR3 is TGTGCCACCCGGCAGGGGCTAGACCTCTACGAGCAGTACTTC. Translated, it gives CATRQGLDLYEQYF. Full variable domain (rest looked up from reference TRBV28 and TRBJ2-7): DVKVTQSSRYLVKRTGEKVFLECVQDMDHENMFWYRQDPGLGLRLIYFSYDVKMKEKGDIPEGYSVSREKKERFSLILESASTNQTSMYLCATRQGLDLYEQYFGPGTRLTVT.

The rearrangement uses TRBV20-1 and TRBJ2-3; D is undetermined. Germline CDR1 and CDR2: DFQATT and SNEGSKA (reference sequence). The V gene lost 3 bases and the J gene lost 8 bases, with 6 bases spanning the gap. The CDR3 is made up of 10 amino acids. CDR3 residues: CSASRVTQYF. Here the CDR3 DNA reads TGCAGTGCTAGTAGAGTTACGCAGTATTTT.

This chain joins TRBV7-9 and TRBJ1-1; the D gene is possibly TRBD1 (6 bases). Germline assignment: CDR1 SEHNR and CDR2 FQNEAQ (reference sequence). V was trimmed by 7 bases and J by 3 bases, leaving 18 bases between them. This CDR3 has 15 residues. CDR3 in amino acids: CASTPNSQGDTEAFF. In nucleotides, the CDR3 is TGTGCCAGCACCCCGAATTCACAGGGCGACACTGAAGCTTTCTTT.

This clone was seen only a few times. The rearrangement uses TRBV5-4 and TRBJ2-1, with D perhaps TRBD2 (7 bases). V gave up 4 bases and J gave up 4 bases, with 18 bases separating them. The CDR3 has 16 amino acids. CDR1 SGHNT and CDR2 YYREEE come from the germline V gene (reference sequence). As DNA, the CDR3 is TGTGCCAGCAGCGGGGGGGCAGGGAAAATTTACAATGAGCAGTTCTTC. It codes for CASSGGAGKIYNEQFF.

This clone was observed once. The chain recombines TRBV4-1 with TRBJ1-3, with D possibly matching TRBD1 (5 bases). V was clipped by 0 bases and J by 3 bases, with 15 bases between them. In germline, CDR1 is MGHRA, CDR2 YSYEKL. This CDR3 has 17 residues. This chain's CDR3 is CASSQDGPGSFGNTIYF. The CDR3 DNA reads TGCGCCAGCAGCCAAGATGGTCCAGGGTCTTTTGGAAACACCATATATTTT.

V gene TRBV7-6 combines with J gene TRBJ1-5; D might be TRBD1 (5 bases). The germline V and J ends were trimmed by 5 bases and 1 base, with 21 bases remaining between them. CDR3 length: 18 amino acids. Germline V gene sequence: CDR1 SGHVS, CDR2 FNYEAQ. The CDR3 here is CASSPLRAWGDSNQPQHF. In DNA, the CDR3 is TGTGCCAGCAGCCCTTTAAGAGCCTGGGGGGACAGCAATCAGCCCCAGCATTTT.

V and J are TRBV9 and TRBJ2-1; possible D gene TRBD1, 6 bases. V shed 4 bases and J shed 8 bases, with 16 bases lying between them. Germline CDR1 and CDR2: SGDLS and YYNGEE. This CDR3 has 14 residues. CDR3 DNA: TGTGCCAGCAGCACCAGACAGGACCCGCATGAGCAGTTCTTC. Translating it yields CASSTRQDPHEQFF. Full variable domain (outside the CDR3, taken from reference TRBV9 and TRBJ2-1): DSGVTQTPKHLITATGQRVTLRCSPRSGDLSVYWYQQSLDQGLQFLIQYYNGEERAKGNILERFSAQQFPDLHSELNLSSLELGDSALYFCASSTRQDPHEQFFGPGTRLTVL.

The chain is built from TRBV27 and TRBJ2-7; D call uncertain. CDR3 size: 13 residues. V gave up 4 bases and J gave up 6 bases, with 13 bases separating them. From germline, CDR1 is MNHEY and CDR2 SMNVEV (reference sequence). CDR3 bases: TGTGCCAGCAGTTCTTTCCTCCTCAGCGAGCAGTACTTC. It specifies CASSSFLLSEQYF.

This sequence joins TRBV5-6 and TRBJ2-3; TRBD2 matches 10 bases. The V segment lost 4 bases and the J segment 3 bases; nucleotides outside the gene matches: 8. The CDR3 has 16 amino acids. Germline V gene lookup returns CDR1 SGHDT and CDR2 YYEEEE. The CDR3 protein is CASSASGGALTDTQYF. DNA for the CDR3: TGTGCCAGCAGCGCGAGCGGGGGGGCCTTGACAGATACGCAGTATTTT.

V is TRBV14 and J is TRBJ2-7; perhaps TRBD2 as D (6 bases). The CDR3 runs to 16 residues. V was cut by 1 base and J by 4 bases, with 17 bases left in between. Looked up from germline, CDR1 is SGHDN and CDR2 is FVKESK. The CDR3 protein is CASSQGQGLLSYEQYF. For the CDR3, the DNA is TGTGCCAGCAGCCAAGGTCAGGGACTCTTATCTTACGAGCAGTACTTC.

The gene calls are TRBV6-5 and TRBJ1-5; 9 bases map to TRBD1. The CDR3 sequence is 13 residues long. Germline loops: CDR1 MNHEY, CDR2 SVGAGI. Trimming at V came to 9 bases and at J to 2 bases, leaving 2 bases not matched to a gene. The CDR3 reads CASRTGGNQPQHF. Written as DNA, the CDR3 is TGTGCCAGTAGGACAGGGGGCAATCAGCCCCAGCATTTT.

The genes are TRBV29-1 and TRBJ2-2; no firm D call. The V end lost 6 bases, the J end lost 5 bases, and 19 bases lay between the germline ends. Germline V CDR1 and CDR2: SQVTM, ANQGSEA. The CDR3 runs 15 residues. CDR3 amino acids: CSVTYLTTTTGELFF. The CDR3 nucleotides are TGCAGCGTGACATACTTGACAACGACGACCGGGGAGCTGTTTTTT.

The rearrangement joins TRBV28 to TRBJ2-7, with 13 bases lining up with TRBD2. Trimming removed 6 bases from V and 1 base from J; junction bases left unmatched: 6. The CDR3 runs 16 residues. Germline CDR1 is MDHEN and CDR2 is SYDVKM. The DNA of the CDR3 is TGTGCCAGCAGACCCACTAGCGGGGGGGTTTCCTACGAGCAGTACTTC. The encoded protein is CASRPTSGGVSYEQYF.

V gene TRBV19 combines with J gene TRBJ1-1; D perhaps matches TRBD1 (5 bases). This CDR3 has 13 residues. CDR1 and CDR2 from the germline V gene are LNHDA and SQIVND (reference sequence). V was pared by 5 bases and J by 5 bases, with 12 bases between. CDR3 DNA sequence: TGTGCCAGTAGTGAGGGGAGGCGGACTGAAGCTTTCTTT. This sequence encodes CASSEGRRTEAFF.

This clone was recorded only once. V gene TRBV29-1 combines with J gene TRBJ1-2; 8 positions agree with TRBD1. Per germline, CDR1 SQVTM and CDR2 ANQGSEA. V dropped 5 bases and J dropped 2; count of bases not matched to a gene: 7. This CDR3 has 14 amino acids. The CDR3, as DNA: TGCAGCGTTCAGGGGGCCGGGGAAAACTATGGCTACACCTTC. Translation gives CSVQGAGENYGYTF.

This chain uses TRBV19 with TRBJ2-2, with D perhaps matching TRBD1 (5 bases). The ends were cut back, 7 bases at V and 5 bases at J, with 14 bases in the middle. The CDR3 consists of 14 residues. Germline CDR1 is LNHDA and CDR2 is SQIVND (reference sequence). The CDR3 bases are TGTGCCAGTAATCACATCCCAGGGACCGGGGAGCTGTTTTTT. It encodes CASNHIPGTGELFF.

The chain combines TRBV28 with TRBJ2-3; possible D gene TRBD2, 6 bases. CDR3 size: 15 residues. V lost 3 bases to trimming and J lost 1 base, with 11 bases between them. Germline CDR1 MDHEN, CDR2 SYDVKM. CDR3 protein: CASSFERRGTDTQYF. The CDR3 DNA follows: TGTGCCAGCAGTTTTGAGCGGAGGGGCACAGATACGCAGTATTTT.

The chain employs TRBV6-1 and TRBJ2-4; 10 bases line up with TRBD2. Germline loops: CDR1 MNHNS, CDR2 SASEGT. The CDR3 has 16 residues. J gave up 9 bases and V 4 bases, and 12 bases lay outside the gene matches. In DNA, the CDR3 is TGTGCCAGCAGTGTCCTAGCGGGGGCTCCCAAAGGCATTCAGTACTTC. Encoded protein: CASSVLAGAPKGIQYF.

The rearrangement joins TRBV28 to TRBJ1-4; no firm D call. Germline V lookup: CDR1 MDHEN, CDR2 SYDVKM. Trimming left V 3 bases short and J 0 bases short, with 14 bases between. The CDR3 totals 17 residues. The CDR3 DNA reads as TGTGCCAGCAGTTTTCTTGGCAGGTTTGCAACTAATGAAAAACTGTTTTTT. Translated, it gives CASSFLGRFATNEKLFF.

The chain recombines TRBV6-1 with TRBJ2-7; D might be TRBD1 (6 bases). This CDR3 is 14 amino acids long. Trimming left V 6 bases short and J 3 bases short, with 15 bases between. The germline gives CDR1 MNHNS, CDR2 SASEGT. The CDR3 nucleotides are TGTGCCAGCAGCGCCGCGATACAGGGCTACGAGCAGTACTTC. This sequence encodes CASSAAIQGYEQYF.

CDR3 sequence (DNA): TGTGCCACCAGCATACAGGTGCCCTCTAACTATGGCTACACCTTC. Translating gives CATSIQVPSNYGYTF. The rearrangement uses TRBV15 and TRBJ1-2; the D gene is possibly TRBD1 (5 bases). Trimming left V 4 bases short and J 0 bases short, with 12 bases between. CDR3 length equals 15 residues. The V gene's germline CDR1 is LNHNV and CDR2 YYDKDF (reference sequence).

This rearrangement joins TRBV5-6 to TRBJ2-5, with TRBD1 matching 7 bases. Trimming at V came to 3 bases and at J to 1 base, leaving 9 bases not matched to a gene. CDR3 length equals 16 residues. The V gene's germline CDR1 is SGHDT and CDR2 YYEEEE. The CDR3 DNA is TGTGCCAGCAGCTATGGACAGGTCGTCCTCCAAGAGACCCAGTACTTC. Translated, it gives CASSYGQVVLQETQYF.

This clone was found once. CDR3 sequence (DNA): TGTGCCAGCACTGGGACAGGGACCGACGAGCAGTACTTC. Its protein product is CASTGTGTDEQYF. The J gene is TRBJ2-7, the V gene TRBV6-5; 9 bases align to TRBD1. V shed 7 bases and J 5 bases; nucleotides not matched to a gene: 6. Germline CDR1 reads MNHEY; CDR2 reads SVGAGI. The CDR3 totals 13 residues.

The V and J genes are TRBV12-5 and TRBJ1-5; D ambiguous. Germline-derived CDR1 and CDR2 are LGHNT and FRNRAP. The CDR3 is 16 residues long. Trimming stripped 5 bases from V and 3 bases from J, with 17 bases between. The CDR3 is CASGKGQGSNNQPQHF. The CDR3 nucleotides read TGTGCTAGTGGTAAAGGGCAAGGGAGTAACAATCAGCCCCAGCATTTT.

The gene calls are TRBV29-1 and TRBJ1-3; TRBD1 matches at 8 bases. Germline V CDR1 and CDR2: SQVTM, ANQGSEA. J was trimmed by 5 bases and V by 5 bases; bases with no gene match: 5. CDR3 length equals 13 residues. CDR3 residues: CSVLDRERNTIYF. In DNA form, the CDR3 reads TGCAGCGTTCTGGACAGGGAGAGAAACACCATATATTTT.